The 23 T cell receptor beta chains given below trace back to one sample, sequenced in a study of human thymus T cells. Resections were taken during corrective heart surgery, and the thymus tissue came from these. Some clones are missing from TCRdb's copy, which holds only in-frame ones; the method was immunoSEQ multiplex PCR. There are about 78,000 clones in the sample; just over 95% occur only once, and 0.025% to 0.04% lies in the top ten. Sequencing was performed on thymus tissue. The receptors were sampled from a boy under two years old with a congenital heart defect but otherwise immunologically healthy.

The CDR3 coding sequence is TGCGCCAGCAGCCAAGTTTACGAGACAGGGGTTGATTCACCCCTCCACTTT. Its protein is CASSQVYETGVDSPLHF. V is TRBV4-3 and J is TRBJ1-6; 8 nucleotides agree with TRBD1. The CDR3 extends over 17 amino acids. V lost 1 base to trimming and J lost 8 bases; unmatched junction nucleotides: 10. Looked up from germline, CDR1 is LGHNA and CDR2 is YSLEER.

The chain carries TRBV4-2 and TRBJ2-1; TRBD1 might be the D (6 bases). Germline CDR1 and CDR2: LGHNA and YNFKEQ. The V end lost 0 bases, the J end lost 4 bases, and 25 bases lay between the germline ends. This CDR3 has 20 amino acids. The CDR3 sequence is CASSQDLILAPGTQYNEQFF. The CDR3, as DNA: TGTGCCAGCAGCCAAGATCTAATCTTGGCGCCCGGGACACAATACAATGAGCAGTTCTTC.

The chain uses TRBV19 and TRBJ2-7; TRBD1 agrees at 8 bases. V lost 8 bases and J lost 0; bases outside the gene matches: 18. The CDR3 length is 18 residues. Germline CDR1 is LNHDA and CDR2 is SQIVND (reference sequence). The CDR3 is CASGVGKGGQGISYEQYF. CDR3 DNA sequence: TGTGCCAGTGGAGTGGGCAAAGGAGGACAGGGCATCTCCTACGAGCAGTACTTC.

V gene TRBV5-1 combines with J gene TRBJ2-1, with a weak D call TRBD2 (5 bases). Trimming removed 4 bases at V and 6 bases at J, with 23 bases between. CDR1 is SGHRS, CDR2 YFSETQ, per germline. This CDR3 is 17 amino acids long. The DNA of the CDR3 is TGCGCCAGCAGCCACAAACCTAGCACTCAAGGAGGCAATGAGCAGTTCTTC. It translates to CASSHKPSTQGGNEQFF.

The chain combines TRBV6-1 with TRBJ2-3; D possibly corresponds to TRBD2 (6 bases). Germline values: CDR1 MNHNS, CDR2 SASEGT. This CDR3 contains 14 residues. Trimming pared 10 bases from V and 4 bases from J, leaving 18 bases between. CDR3 nucleotide sequence: TGTGCCACCGGAAGCGGGCGGCCCGCAGATACGCAGTATTTT. Its protein product is CATGSGRPADTQYF.

The rearrangement uses TRBV19 and TRBJ1-2, with D possibly TRBD1 on 6 matching bases. The V end was cut by 1 base, the J end by 7 bases, with 13 bases between. From germline, CDR1 is LNHDA and CDR2 SQIVND (reference sequence). The CDR3 is made up of 14 amino acids. The CDR3 here is CASSIVSRGRGYTF. The CDR3 DNA sequence: TGTGCCAGTAGTATAGTGTCCAGGGGCCGTGGCTACACCTTC.

V usage is TRBV18 and J usage is TRBJ2-7, with TRBD1 identical over 7 bases. Per germline, CDR1 KGHSH and CDR2 LQKENI. Unmatched junction bases numbered 9, after V lost 2 bases and J lost 2 bases. This CDR3 has 16 amino acids. The CDR3 DNA follows: TGTGCCAGCTCACCAGTCCCCGGACAGGACACCTACGAGCAGTACTTC. It encodes CASSPVPGQDTYEQYF.

J is TRBJ2-1 and V is TRBV15, with a possible D match to TRBD2 (5 bases). From germline, CDR1 is LNHNV and CDR2 YYDKDF (reference sequence). V gave up 0 bases and J gave up 0 bases, with 9 bases separating them. The CDR3 loop spans 16 amino acids. CDR3 amino acids: CATSRERLSSYNEQFF. Here the CDR3 DNA reads TGTGCCACCAGCAGAGAAAGACTAAGCTCCTACAATGAGCAGTTCTTC.

The chain links TRBV6-5 to TRBJ1-1; unclear D gene. Trimming stripped 5 bases from V and 5 bases from J, with 12 bases between. This CDR3 comprises 13 residues. The germline V gene has CDR1 MNHEY and CDR2 SVGAGI. CDR3 coding DNA: TGTGCCAGCAGTCCGGGAGAGGTGACTGAAGCTTTCTTT. As protein: CASSPGEVTEAFF.

This clone was observed once. The chain combines TRBV29-1 with TRBJ2-3; D could derive from TRBD1 or TRBD2 (6 bases each). Germline V gives CDR1 SQVTM, CDR2 ANQGSEA. Between the trimmed V and J ends, which lost 5 bases and 2 bases, there was a span of 11 bases. The CDR3 covers 13 residues. DNA for the CDR3: TGCAGCGTTCAAGGGGGGACCACAGATACGCAGTATTTT. Its protein product is CSVQGGTTDTQYF.

The rearrangement links TRBV30 to TRBJ1-1; D remains ambiguous. Trimming took off 0 bases at V and 6 bases at J, with 14 bases between the two ends. The germline gives CDR1 GTSNPN, CDR2 SVGIG (reference sequence). The CDR3 runs 14 residues. CDR3 coding DNA: TGTGCCTGGAGTGTGGGGAGGGCTGTGCCTGAAGCTTTCTTT. This gives the protein CAWSVGRAVPEAFF. Full variable domain (missing parts from reference TRBV30 and TRBJ1-1): SQTIHQWPATLVQPVGSPLSLECTVEGTSNPNLYWYRQAAGRGLQLLFYSVGIGQISSEVPQNLSASRPQDRQFILSSKKLLLSDSGFYLCAWSVGRAVPEAFFGQGTRLTVV.

V is TRBV2 and J is TRBJ2-3; 10 positions agree with TRBD2. V was clipped by 6 bases and J by 2 bases; unmatched bases: 8. Germline CDR1 SNHLY, CDR2 FYNNEI. This CDR3 spans 16 amino acids. CDR3 DNA: TGTGCCAGCAGCGCCCAGACTAGCGGGTACACAGATACGCAGTATTTT. Translating it yields CASSAQTSGYTDTQYF.

The chain couples TRBV5-1 to TRBJ2-7; D might be TRBD1 (6 bases). The CDR3 has 14 amino acids. Per germline, CDR1 SGHRS and CDR2 YFSETQ. V lost 3 bases and J 0 bases, leaving 10 bases between the germline ends. In DNA form, the CDR3 reads TGCGCCAGCAGCTCCACAGGGAGCTCCTACGAGCAGTACTTC. Its translation is CASSSTGSSYEQYF.

This chain links TRBV4-1 with TRBJ1-5, with 12 bases matching TRBD1. Germline V gives CDR1 MGHRA, CDR2 YSYEKL. The CDR3 covers 22 residues. Trimming took 0 bases from V and 0 from J; bases not matched to a gene: 15. CDR3 DNA: TGCGCCAGCAGCCAAGAGACTTTTCGGGACAGGGGGCTGGTGGATAGCAATCAGCCCCAGCATTTT. Translated: CASSQETFRDRGLVDSNQPQHF.

The chain carries TRBV11-1 and TRBJ2-5; either TRBD1 or TRBD2 may supply D (5 bases each). The CDR3 spans 16 residues. Trimming removed 5 bases from V and 3 bases from J, with 19 bases in between. Germline CDR1 reads SGHAT; CDR2 reads FQDESV (reference sequence). The CDR3 DNA follows: TGTGCCAGCAGCCGCTGGGGGTTCGGCAGGGAAGAGACCCAGTACTTC. Translated, it gives CASSRWGFGREETQYF.

The table lists this clone with a few counts. The rearrangement links TRBV6-6 to TRBJ2-7; D ambiguous. Trimming removed 5 bases from V and 5 bases from J, with 7 bases in between. The germline gives CDR1 MNHNY, CDR2 SVGAGI (reference sequence). The CDR3 is 11 amino acids. The CDR3 here is CASSLLDEQYF. The CDR3 region has the DNA TGTGCCAGCAGTCTGTTAGACGAGCAGTACTTC.

This chain connects TRBV5-4 to TRBJ2-5; a possible D gene is TRBD1 (6 bases). V lost 0 bases and J 1 base, leaving 16 bases between the germline ends. The V gene's germline CDR1 is SGHNT and CDR2 YYREEE (reference sequence). The CDR3 consists of 17 residues. This chain's CDR3 is CASSLEQGATPQETQYF. Written as DNA, the CDR3 is TGTGCCAGCAGCTTGGAACAGGGTGCTACTCCCCAAGAGACCCAGTACTTC.

The chain links TRBV14 to TRBJ2-5; D possibly corresponds to TRBD2 (6 bases). There are 15 residues in the CDR3. The V end lost 2 bases, the J end lost 5 bases, and 15 bases lay between the germline ends. Germline V gene sequence: CDR1 SGHDN, CDR2 FVKESK. CDR3 sequence (DNA): TGTGCCAGCAGCCAATGGCGGGACGCTGGGGAGACCCAGTACTTC. It is translated as CASSQWRDAGETQYF. Full variable domain (missing parts from reference TRBV14 and TRBJ2-5): EAGVTQFPSHSVIEKGQTVTLRCDPISGHDNLYWYRRVMGKEIKFLLHFVKESKQDESGMPNNRFLAERTGGTYSTLKVQPAELEDSGVYFCASSQWRDAGETQYFGPGTRLLVL.

V gene TRBV5-8 combines with J gene TRBJ2-7; D possibly corresponds to TRBD1 (5 bases). Germline values: CDR1 SGHTS, CDR2 YDEGEE. V gave up 2 bases and J gave up 2 bases, with 11 bases separating them. This CDR3 spans 14 amino acids. As DNA, the CDR3 is TGTGCCAGCAGCTTCCTAGACAGAGCCTACGAGCAGTACTTC. It yields the protein CASSFLDRAYEQYF. Full variable domain (missing parts from reference TRBV5-8 and TRBJ2-7): EAGVTQSPTHLIKTRGQQATLRCSPISGHTSVYWYQQALGLGLQFLLWYDEGEERNRGNFPPRFSGRQFPNYSSELNVNALELEDSALYLCASSFLDRAYEQYFGPGTRLTVT.

The chain has TRBV7-3 and TRBJ2-1; either TRBD1 or TRBD2 may supply D (6 bases each). The CDR3 is made up of 16 amino acids. The V end was cut by 1 base, the J end by 2 bases, with 12 bases between. Germline V gene data show CDR1 as SGHTA and CDR2 as FQGTGA. DNA for the CDR3: TGTGCCAGCAGCTTAAGAAGGGGGAGGACCTACAATGAGCAGTTCTTC. Amino acids: CASSLRRGRTYNEQFF.

The J gene is TRBJ2-7, the V gene TRBV6-6, with D tentatively TRBD2 (5 bases). From germline, CDR1 is MNHNY and CDR2 SVGAGI (reference sequence). This CDR3 region has 13 residues. V was cut by 3 bases and J by 7 bases, with 13 bases left in between. This CDR3 is CASSYIRTGEQYF. The DNA of the CDR3 is TGTGCCAGCAGTTATATCAGGACGGGGGAGCAGTACTTC.

The chain combines TRBV27 with TRBJ2-7, with 11 bases identical to TRBD1. Germline V gene sequence: CDR1 MNHEY, CDR2 SMNVEV (reference sequence). V lost 5 bases, J lost 6 bases, and 6 bases stayed unmatched. This CDR3 is 14 amino acids long. CDR3 sequence: CASSAGTGGAEQYF. DNA of the CDR3: TGTGCCAGCAGTGCCGGGACAGGGGGTGCCGAGCAGTACTTC.

The chain joins TRBV10-2 to TRBJ1-2; TRBD1 aligns across 7 bases. J was trimmed by 2 bases and V by 7 bases; bases with no gene match: 10. The CDR3 is made up of 15 amino acids. Germline CDR1 is WSHSY and CDR2 is SAAADI. CDR3: CASNRDSPINYGYTF. In DNA, the CDR3 is TGCGCCAGCAACCGGGACAGCCCCATAAACTATGGCTACACCTTC.